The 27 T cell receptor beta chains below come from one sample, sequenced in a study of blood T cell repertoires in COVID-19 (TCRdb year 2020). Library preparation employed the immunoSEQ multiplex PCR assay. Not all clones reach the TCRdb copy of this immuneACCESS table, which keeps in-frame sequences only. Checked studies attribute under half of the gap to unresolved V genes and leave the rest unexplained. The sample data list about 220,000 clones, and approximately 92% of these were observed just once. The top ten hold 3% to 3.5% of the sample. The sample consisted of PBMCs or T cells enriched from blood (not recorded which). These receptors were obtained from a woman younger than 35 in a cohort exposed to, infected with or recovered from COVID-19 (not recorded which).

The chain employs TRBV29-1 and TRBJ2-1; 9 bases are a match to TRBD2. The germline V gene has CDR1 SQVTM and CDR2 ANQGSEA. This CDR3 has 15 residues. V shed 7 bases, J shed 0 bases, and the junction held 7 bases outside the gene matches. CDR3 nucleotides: TGCAGCGCAAAAAGACTAGCGGTCTCCTACAATGAGCAGTTCTTC. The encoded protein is CSAKRLAVSYNEQFF.

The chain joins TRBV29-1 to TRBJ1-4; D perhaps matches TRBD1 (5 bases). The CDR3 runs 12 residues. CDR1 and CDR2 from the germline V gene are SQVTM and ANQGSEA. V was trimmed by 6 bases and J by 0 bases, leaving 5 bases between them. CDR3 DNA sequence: TGCAGCGTGACAGCAACTAATGAAAAACTGTTTTTT. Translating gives CSVTATNEKLFF.

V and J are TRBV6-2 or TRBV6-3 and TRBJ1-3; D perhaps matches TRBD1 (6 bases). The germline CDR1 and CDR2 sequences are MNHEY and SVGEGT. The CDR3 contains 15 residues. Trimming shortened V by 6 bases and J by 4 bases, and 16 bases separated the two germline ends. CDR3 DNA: TGTGCCAGCAGCTCCGTCAGGGGCGCCGGAAACACCATATATTTT. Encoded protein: CASSSVRGAGNTIYF.

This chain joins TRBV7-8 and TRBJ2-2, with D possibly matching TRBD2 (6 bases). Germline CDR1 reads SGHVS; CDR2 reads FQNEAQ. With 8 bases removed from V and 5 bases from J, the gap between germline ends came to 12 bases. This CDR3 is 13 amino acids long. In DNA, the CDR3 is TGTGCCAGCCAACCGGGGGAGACCGGGGAGCTGTTTTTT. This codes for CASQPGETGELFF. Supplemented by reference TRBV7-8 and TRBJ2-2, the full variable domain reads GAGVSQSPRYKVAKRGQDVALRCDPISGHVSLFWYQQALGQGPEFLTYFQNEAQLDKSGLPSDRFFAERPEGSVSTLKIQRTQQEDSAVYLCASQPGETGELFFGEGSRLTVL.

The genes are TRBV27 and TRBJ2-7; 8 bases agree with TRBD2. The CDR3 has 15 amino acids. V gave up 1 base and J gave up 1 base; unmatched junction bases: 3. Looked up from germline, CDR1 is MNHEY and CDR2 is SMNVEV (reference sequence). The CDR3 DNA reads TGTGCCAGCAGTTTATGGGCGGGGGGATCCTACGAGCAGTACTTC. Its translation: CASSLWAGGSYEQYF.

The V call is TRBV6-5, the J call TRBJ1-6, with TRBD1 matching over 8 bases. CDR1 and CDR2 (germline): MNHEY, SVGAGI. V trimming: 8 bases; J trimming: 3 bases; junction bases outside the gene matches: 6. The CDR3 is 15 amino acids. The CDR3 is CASFPGQGYNSPLHF. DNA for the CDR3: TGTGCCAGCTTTCCCGGACAGGGCTATAATTCACCCCTCCACTTT.

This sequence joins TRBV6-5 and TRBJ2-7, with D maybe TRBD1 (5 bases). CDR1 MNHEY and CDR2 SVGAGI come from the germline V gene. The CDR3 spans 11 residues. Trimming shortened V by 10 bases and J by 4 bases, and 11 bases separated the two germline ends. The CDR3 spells CATKTVYEQYF. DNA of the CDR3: TGTGCCACCAAGACAGTATACGAGCAGTACTTC.

This chain's CDR3 is CAIRNLGLAELDTQYF. The CDR3 DNA is TGTGCCATCAGGAACTTGGGACTAGCGGAGCTAGATACGCAGTATTTT. This chain links TRBV10-3 with TRBJ2-3; 11 nucleotides agree with TRBD2. The length of the CDR3 is 16 residues. The ends lost 6 bases at V and 5 bases at J; junction bases unmatched: 10. Germline-derived CDR1 and CDR2 are ENHRY and SYGVKD.

The CDR3 sequence: CASSTSGSSYNEQFF. CDR3 DNA sequence: TGTGCCAGCAGCACTAGCGGGAGTTCCTACAATGAGCAGTTCTTC. This rearrangement joins TRBV2 to TRBJ2-1; 11 bases map to TRBD2. J gave up 1 base and V 6 bases, and 2 bases lay outside the gene matches. Germline lookup yields CDR1 SNHLY and CDR2 FYNNEI. This CDR3 spans 15 amino acids.

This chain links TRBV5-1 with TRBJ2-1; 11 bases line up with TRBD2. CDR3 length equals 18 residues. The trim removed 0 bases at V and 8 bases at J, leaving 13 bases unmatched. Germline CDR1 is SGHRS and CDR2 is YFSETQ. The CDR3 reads CASSLAYLGLAGPDEQFF. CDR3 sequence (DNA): TGCGCCAGCAGCTTGGCTTACCTCGGACTAGCGGGTCCGGATGAGCAGTTCTTC.

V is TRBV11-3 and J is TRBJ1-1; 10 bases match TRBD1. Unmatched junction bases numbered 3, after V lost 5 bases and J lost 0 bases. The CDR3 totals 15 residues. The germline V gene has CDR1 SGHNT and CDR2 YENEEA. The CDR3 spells CASSPGTGVNTEAFF. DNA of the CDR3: TGTGCCAGCAGCCCCGGGACAGGGGTGAACACTGAAGCTTTCTTT.

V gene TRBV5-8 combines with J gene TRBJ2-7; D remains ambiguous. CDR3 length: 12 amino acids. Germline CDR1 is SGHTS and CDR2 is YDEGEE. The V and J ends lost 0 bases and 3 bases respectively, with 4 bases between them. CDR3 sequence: CASSLGHYEQYF. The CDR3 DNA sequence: TGTGCCAGCAGCTTGGGGCACTACGAGCAGTACTTC.

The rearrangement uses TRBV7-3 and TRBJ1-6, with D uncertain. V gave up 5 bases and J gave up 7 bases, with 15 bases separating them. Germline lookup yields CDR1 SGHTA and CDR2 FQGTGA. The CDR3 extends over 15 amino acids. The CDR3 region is CASSPTSLGNSPLHF. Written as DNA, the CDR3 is TGTGCCAGCAGCCCCACCTCTCTAGGAAATTCACCCCTCCACTTT.

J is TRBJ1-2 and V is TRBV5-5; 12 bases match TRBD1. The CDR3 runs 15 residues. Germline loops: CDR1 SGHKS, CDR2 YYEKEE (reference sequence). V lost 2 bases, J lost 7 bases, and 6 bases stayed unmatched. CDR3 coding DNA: TGTGCCAGCAGCTTACCGGGACAGGGGGCAGGTGGCTACACCTTC. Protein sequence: CASSLPGQGAGGYTF.

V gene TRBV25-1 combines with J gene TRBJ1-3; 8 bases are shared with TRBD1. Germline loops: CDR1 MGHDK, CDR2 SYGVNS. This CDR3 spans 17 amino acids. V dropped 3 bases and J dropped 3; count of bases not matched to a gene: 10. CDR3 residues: CASSDPMDRAFGNTIYF. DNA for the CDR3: TGTGCCAGCAGTGATCCGATGGACAGGGCATTTGGAAACACCATATATTTT.

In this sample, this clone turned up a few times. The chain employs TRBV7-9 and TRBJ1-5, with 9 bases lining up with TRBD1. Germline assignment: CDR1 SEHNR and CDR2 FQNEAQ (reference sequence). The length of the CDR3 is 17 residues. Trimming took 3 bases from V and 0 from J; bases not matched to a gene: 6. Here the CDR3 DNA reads TGTGCCAGCAGCTTTTGGACAGGGGATGATAGCAATCAGCCCCAGCATTTT. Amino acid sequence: CASSFWTGDDSNQPQHF.

The CDR3 region has the DNA TGTGCCAGCAGGAAACACCTAGGGTCAGGGGGCGCAGGGAATTCACCCCTCCACTTT. Protein sequence: CASRKHLGSGGAGNSPLHF. The chain recombines TRBV28 with TRBJ1-6; 8 bases are shared with TRBD1. J lost 7 bases, V lost 6 bases, and 20 bases had no gene match. This CDR3 comprises 19 residues. The V gene's germline CDR1 is MDHEN and CDR2 SYDVKM.

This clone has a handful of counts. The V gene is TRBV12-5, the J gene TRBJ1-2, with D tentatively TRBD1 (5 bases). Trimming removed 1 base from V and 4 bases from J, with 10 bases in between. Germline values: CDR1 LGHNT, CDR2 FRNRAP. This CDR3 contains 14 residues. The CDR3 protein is CASGLEAGFYGYTF. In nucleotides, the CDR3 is TGTGCTAGTGGTTTGGAAGCAGGGTTCTATGGCTACACCTTC.

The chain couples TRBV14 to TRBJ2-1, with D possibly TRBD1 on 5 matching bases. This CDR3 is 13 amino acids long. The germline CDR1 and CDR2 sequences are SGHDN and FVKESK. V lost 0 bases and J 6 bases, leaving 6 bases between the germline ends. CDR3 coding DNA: TGTGCCAGCAGCCAAGATAGGGGCAATGAGCAGTTCTTC. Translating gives CASSQDRGNEQFF.

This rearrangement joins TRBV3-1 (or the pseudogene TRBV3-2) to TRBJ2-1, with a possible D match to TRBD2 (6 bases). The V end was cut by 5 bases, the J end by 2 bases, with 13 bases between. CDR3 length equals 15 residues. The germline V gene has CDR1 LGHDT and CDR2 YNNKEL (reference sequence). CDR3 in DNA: TGTGCCAGCAGCAGATTGACGGGGGCCTACAATGAGCAGTTCTTC. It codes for CASSRLTGAYNEQFF.

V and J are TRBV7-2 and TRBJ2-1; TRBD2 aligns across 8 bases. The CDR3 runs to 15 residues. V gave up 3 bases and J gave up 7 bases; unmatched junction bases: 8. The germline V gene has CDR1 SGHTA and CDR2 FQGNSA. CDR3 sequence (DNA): TGTGCCAGCAGCTTCGGCGGGGGGAGGAGGAATGAGCAGTTCTTC. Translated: CASSFGGGRRNEQFF.

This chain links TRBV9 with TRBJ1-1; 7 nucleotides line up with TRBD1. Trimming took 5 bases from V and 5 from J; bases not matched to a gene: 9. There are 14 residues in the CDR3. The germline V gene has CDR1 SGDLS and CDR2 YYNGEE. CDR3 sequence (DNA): TGTGCCAGCAGATCGATACGACAGGGAACTGAAGCTTTCTTT. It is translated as CASRSIRQGTEAFF.

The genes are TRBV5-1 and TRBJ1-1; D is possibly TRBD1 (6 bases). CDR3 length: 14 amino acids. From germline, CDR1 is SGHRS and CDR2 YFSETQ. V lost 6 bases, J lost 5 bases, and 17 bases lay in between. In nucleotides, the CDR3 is TGCGCCAGCATTGCCGGGACAACAACGACTGAAGCTTTCTTT. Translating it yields CASIAGTTTTEAFF. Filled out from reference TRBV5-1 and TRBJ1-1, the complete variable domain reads KAGVTQTPRYLIKTRGQQVTLSCSPISGHRSVSWYQQTPGQGLQFLFEYFSETQRNKGNFPGRFSGRQFSNSRSEMNVSTLELGDSALYLCASIAGTTTTEAFFGQGTRLTVV.

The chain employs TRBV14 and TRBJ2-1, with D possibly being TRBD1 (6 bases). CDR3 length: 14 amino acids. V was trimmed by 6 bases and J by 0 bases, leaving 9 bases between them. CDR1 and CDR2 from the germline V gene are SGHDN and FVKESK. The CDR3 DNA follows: TGTGCCAGCAGTCAACAGGGCTCCTACAATGAGCAGTTCTTC. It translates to CASSQQGSYNEQFF.

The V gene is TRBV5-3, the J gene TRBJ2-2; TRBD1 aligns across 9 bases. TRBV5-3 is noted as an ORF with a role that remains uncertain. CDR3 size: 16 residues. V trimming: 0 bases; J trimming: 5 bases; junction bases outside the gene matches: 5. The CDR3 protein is CARSLALGQGTGELFF. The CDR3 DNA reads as TGTGCCAGAAGCTTGGCCCTGGGACAGGGAACCGGGGAGCTGTTTTTT.

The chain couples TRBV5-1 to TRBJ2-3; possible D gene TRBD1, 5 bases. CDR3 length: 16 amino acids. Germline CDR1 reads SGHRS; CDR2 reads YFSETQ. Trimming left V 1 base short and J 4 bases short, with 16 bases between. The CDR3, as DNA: TGCGCCAGCAGCTTGTTGCCACCAGGGAACGCAGATACGCAGTATTTT. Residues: CASSLLPPGNADTQYF.

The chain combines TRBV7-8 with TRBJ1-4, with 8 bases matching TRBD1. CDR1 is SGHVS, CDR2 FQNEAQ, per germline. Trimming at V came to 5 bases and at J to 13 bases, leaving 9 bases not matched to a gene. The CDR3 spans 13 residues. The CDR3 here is CASSPRTGMVLFF. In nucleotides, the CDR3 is TGTGCCAGCAGCCCGCGGACAGGGATGGTACTGTTTTTT.